The clone carrying this T cell receptor (beta chain) was observed a handful of times. Its antigen is as yet unknown. The source of the sample is a study of blood T cells in healthy people across ages. Study overall: Capture by template switching was about one barcoded beta molecule per two T cells. General study results and limits: Fewer expanded clones and more diversity marked long-lived versus aged donors.

A second PCR, run for about 6 to 11 cycles, used a sample-barcoded 5' primer plus a J-beta primer mix. TCRdb recomputed calls from the 5' RACE reads with MiXCR, one row per CDR3 protein. The table lists fewer than 1.5 million distinct CDR3 sequences, about 43% of them singletons, with less than 8% in the top ten. There are 14 residues in the CDR3. V was trimmed by 1 base and J by 7 bases, leaving 8 bases between them. CDR1 is KGHSH and CDR2 is LQKENI in the germline V gene. Sequenced sample: blood. The chain has TRBV18 and TRBJ1-6, with D unclear. The sequence was obtained from a woman between 18 and 30 years old in good health. DNA for the CDR3: TGTGCCAGCTCACCACGTACGGAAAATTCACCCCTCCACTTT. The encoded protein is CASSPRTENSPLHF.